A selection of T cell receptor beta chains follows, all from one sample in a study of blood T cell repertoires in COVID-19. Sequencing used immunoSEQ multiplex PCR; TCRdb keeps in-frame clones, though not all of them. The data hold just over 80,000 clones, with roughly 79% observed a single time. The sequenced material came from peripheral blood. The receptors shown here come from a man aged 80 or over with acute or convalescent COVID-19. Each CDR3 is given with its conserved first and last residue. A D gene is named only where the DNA matches it firmly. Clone size, where shown, is once, few, many, or a class for clones that have expanded.

v_gene,j_gene,d_gene,abundance,CDR3nt,CDR3aa
TRBV27,TRBJ2-3,-,-,TGTGCCAGCAGTCTGAGCAGCACAGATACGCAGTATTTT,CASSLSSTDTQYF
TRBV19,TRBJ2-7,TRBD1,-,TGTGCCAGTAGTACGGACAGGAAACCCTACGAGCAGTACTTC,CASSTDRKPYEQYF
TRBV27,TRBJ1-5,TRBD1,-,TGTGCCAGCAGTTTACTGGGACAGGGTAGAGGACAGCCCCAGCATTTT,CASSLLGQGRGQPQHF
TRBV28,TRBJ1-5,TRBD1,few,TGTGCCAGCAGTTCAGGGACAGGGGGCACCAATCAGCCCCAGCATTTT,CASSSGTGGTNQPQHF
TRBV5-1,TRBJ2-3,-,once,TGCGCCAGCAGCCCTGCGGTACGCACAGATACGCAGTATTTT,CASSPAVRTDTQYF
TRBV5-1,TRBJ2-1,-,-,TGCGCCAGCACACGGGACTCCTACAATGAGCAGTTCTTC,CASTRDSYNEQFF
TRBV10-3,TRBJ2-7,-,-,TGTGCCATCGGCGGCGGGGCAGGCTCCTACGAGCAGTACTTC,CAIGGGAGSYEQYF
TRBV4-3,TRBJ1-1,-,-,TGCGCCAGCAGCCAAGAGGGCCAGGGGGAAGCTTTCTTT,CASSQEGQGEAFF
TRBV24-1,TRBJ2-5,TRBD1,-,TGTGCCACCGGGACAGATCTCACAGGGCAGTACTTC,CATGTDLTGQYF
TRBV19,TRBJ1-5,-,-,TGTGCCAGTAGTATAAATGGGGGCCCTGACCAGCCCCAGCATTTT,CASSINGGPDQPQHF
TRBV19,TRBJ1-5,TRBD1,-,TGTGCCAGTAGTCAGGGACAGGGATATCAGCCCCAGCATTTT,CASSQGQGYQPQHF
TRBV5-1,TRBJ1-6,-,-,TGCGCCAGCAGCTCCGGGAGAGCTACAAATTCACCCCTCCACTTT,CASSSGRATNSPLHF
TRBV7-9,TRBJ2-1,TRBD1,-,TGTGCCAGCAGCTTGACAGGGGTGGGCAATGAGCAGTTCTTC,CASSLTGVGNEQFF
TRBV29-1,TRBJ2-3,TRBD2,-,TGCAGCGTTAGCGGGATAGGCGATACGCAGTATTTT,CSVSGIGDTQYF
TRBV4-3,TRBJ1-5,-,-,TGCGCCAGCAGCCAGGTTATTGGACAGATTCAGCCCCAGCATTTT,CASSQVIGQIQPQHF
TRBV11-3,TRBJ2-2,TRBD1,once,TGTGCCAGCAGCTTAGGGTTTACAGGGGGCACCGGGGAGCTGTTTTTT,CASSLGFTGGTGELFF
TRBV7-8,TRBJ2-3,TRBD1,-,TGTGCCAGCAGCTCACAGGGGGGTTGGTCCGCAGATACGCAGTATTTT,CASSSQGGWSADTQYF